Shown below are 30 T cell receptor beta chains from a single sample sequenced in a study of T cell responses to AZD1222 COVID-19 vaccine. Sequencing was performed with immunoSEQ multiplex PCR; in TCRdb, only in-frame clones are kept and a portion is missing. Among 150,000 to 200,000 clones, about nine tenths were seen once, and the ten largest hold over 4.5%. The specimen comprised peripheral blood, sampled on day 0 of AZD1222 vaccination. The source is an adult in good health.

The count of this clone is one. DNA for the CDR3: TGTGCCTGGAGCTCTTGGGGAGGCCATCACACTGAAGCTTTCTTT. Its protein is CAWSSWGGHHTEAFF. The rearrangement joins TRBV30 to TRBJ1-1, with D unclear. This CDR3 is built from 15 residues. The germline V gene encodes CDR1 GTSNPN and CDR2 SVGIG (reference sequence). V lost 3 bases and J lost 3, with 17 bases in between. Supplemented by reference TRBV30 and TRBJ1-1, the full variable domain reads SQTIHQWPATLVQPVGSPLSLECTVEGTSNPNLYWYRQAAGRGLQLLFYSVGIGQISSEVPQNLSASRPQDRQFILSSKKLLLSDSGFYLCAWSSWGGHHTEAFFGQGTRLTVV.

This clone was recorded once. The chain carries TRBV6-2 or TRBV6-3 and TRBJ1-2; 7 positions match TRBD1. There are 16 residues in the CDR3. Germline V CDR1 and CDR2: MNHEY, SVGEGT. V lost 5 bases and J lost 1; bases outside the gene matches: 10. CDR3 bases: TGTGCCAGCAGTCAACACGGGACAGTTTTTAACTATGGCTACACCTTC. Translating gives CASSQHGTVFNYGYTF.

The chain carries TRBV6-2 or TRBV6-3 and TRBJ1-4, with 8 bases identical to TRBD1. The trim removed 5 bases at V and 4 bases at J, leaving 3 bases unmatched. Germline V gives CDR1 MNHEY, CDR2 SVGEGT. The CDR3 has 14 residues. Here the CDR3 DNA reads TGTGCCAGCAGTCGGACAGGGATTAATGAAAAACTGTTTTTT. Its protein product is CASSRTGINEKLFF.

The sample holds one count of this clone. This chain links TRBV4-1 with TRBJ2-3, with D tentatively TRBD2 (6 bases). CDR1 and CDR2 from the germline V gene are MGHRA and YSYEKL. The CDR3 is 16 residues long. Trimming took off 0 bases at V and 3 bases at J, with 13 bases between the two ends. CDR3 in DNA: TGCGCCAGCAGCCAAGATTCACCCGGGAGTACAGATACGCAGTATTTT. Translation: CASSQDSPGSTDTQYF.

With respect to this clone: The CDR3 end shows no conserved phenylalanine or tryptophan, and so a read error is likely. The limits of the CDR3 on the DNA are not certain, so only TCRdb's listed CDR3 is given. CDR3 loop: CASSERSRSLQGT. The chain recombines TRBV6-1 with TRBJ2-7. The CDR3 is 13 amino acids in total, end residues counted. Germline V gene sequence: CDR1 MNHNS, CDR2 SASEGT.

This clone was recorded once. V usage is TRBV29-1 and J usage is TRBJ2-1, with 7 bases matching TRBD2. Germline loops: CDR1 SQVTM, CDR2 ANQGSEA. The CDR3 length is 15 residues. V shed 0 bases, J shed 3 bases, and the junction held 5 bases outside the gene matches. The CDR3 is CSVEEGLAVYNEQFF. The CDR3 nucleotides are TGCAGCGTTGAAGAGGGTCTAGCGGTCTACAATGAGCAGTTCTTC.

This chain uses TRBV14 with TRBJ2-1; 12 bases are shared with TRBD2. The CDR3 has 16 amino acids. The trim removed 6 bases at V and 4 bases at J, leaving 7 bases unmatched. Germline V gene sequence: CDR1 SGHDN, CDR2 FVKESK. In nucleotides, the CDR3 is TGTGCCAGCAGAAGGACTAGCGGGATGGGGTACAATGAGCAGTTCTTC. Its translation is CASRRTSGMGYNEQFF.

The V and J genes are TRBV29-1 and TRBJ2-3, with D unresolved. There are 16 residues in the CDR3. Trimming left V 0 bases short and J 1 base short, with 14 bases between. Per the germline V gene, CDR1 is SQVTM and CDR2 is ANQGSEA. CDR3 sequence reads: CSVEDQRRSGTDTQYF. CDR3 nucleotide sequence: TGCAGCGTTGAAGATCAAAGGCGGTCCGGCACAGATACGCAGTATTTT.

The chain has TRBV3-1 (or the pseudogene TRBV3-2) and TRBJ2-1, with 10 bases aligning to TRBD2. CDR1 and CDR2 (germline): LGHDT, YNNKEL (reference sequence). Unmatched junction bases numbered 1, after V lost 3 bases and J lost 5 bases. The CDR3 runs 14 residues. CDR3: CASSHTSGDNEQFF. In nucleotides, the CDR3 is TGTGCCAGCAGCCATACTAGCGGGGACAATGAGCAGTTCTTC.

The rearrangement uses TRBV29-1 and TRBJ1-4; D is unresolved. Germline lookup yields CDR1 SQVTM and CDR2 ANQGSEA. The germline V and J ends were trimmed by 0 bases and 0 bases, with 8 bases remaining between them. CDR3 length: 15 residues. CDR3 protein: CSVEDYHATNEKLFF. The CDR3 nucleotides read TGCAGCGTTGAAGATTACCATGCAACTAATGAAAAACTGTTTTTT.

The chain links TRBV5-1 to TRBJ2-7, with D perhaps TRBD2 (6 bases). This CDR3 is 16 amino acids long. The germline V and J ends were trimmed by 4 bases and 6 bases, with 23 bases remaining between them. From germline, CDR1 is SGHRS and CDR2 YFSETQ. CDR3 nucleotides: TGCGCCAGCAGCCCGGTTAGACTCGGGGAGGAGCGCGAGCAGTACTTC. Protein product: CASSPVRLGEEREQYF.

The rearrangement uses TRBV11-1 and TRBJ2-5; 8 nucleotides align to TRBD1. The CDR3 runs 14 residues. The junction had 7 bases not matched to a gene; V was cut back by 5 bases and J by 5 bases. Germline CDR1 is SGHAT and CDR2 is FQDESV (reference sequence). CDR3 amino acids: CASSRQGSRETQYF. CDR3 nucleotide sequence: TGTGCCAGCAGCAGACAGGGGTCACGGGAGACCCAGTACTTC.

This clone was recorded once. The chain carries TRBV27 and TRBJ1-5; TRBD1 is a possible D gene (5 bases). Trimming cost V 6 bases and J 3 bases, with 18 bases left between them. Germline CDR1 and CDR2: MNHEY and SMNVEV (reference sequence). This CDR3 comprises 16 residues. The CDR3: CASRGRYGDVNQPQHF. The CDR3 DNA follows: TGTGCCAGCAGGGGGAGATATGGGGACGTCAATCAGCCCCAGCATTTT.

This clone was found a few times. The chain couples TRBV2 to TRBJ1-4; 7 nucleotides match TRBD1. Germline V gene sequence: CDR1 SNHLY, CDR2 FYNNEI. Germline trimming cut 9 bases from V and 0 bases from J; bases unmatched to any gene: 13. The CDR3 runs to 17 residues. CDR3 protein: CARSSRTGSATNEKLFF. In DNA, the CDR3 is TGTGCCAGAAGTTCAAGGACAGGTTCTGCAACTAATGAAAAACTGTTTTTT.

The rearrangement links TRBV27 to TRBJ1-6, with D uncertain. Germline V gene sequence: CDR1 MNHEY, CDR2 SMNVEV (reference sequence). V was clipped by 5 bases and J by 2 bases, with 4 bases between them. The CDR3 runs 13 residues. CDR3 nucleotides: TGTGCCAGCAGTCCTGCCTATAATTCACCCCTCCACTTT. Translation: CASSPAYNSPLHF.

The genes are TRBV5-1 and TRBJ1-5; D gene unclear. The CDR3 totals 15 residues. Per germline, CDR1 SGHRS and CDR2 YFSETQ. Deletions cut 2 bases from V and 4 bases from J, with 13 bases between. The DNA for the CDR3 is TGCGCCAGCAGCTTAGGAGGGCTGGTGAATCAGCCCCAGCATTTT. Residues: CASSLGGLVNQPQHF.

The chain uses TRBV9 and TRBJ1-4, with D tentatively TRBD1 (5 bases). The CDR3 has 15 amino acids. The ends were cut back, 0 bases at V and 7 bases at J, with 13 bases in the middle. Germline assignment: CDR1 SGDLS and CDR2 YYNGEE. The CDR3 bases are TGTGCCAGCAGCGTAGACCCAGGGTCTGGTGAAAAACTGTTTTTT. It encodes CASSVDPGSGEKLFF.

This clone appeared a few times. J is TRBJ1-5 and V is TRBV10-3; maybe TRBD1 (6 bases). Trimming took 0 bases from V and 4 from J, leaving 13 bases between them. The CDR3 is made up of 16 amino acids. Germline V lookup: CDR1 ENHRY, CDR2 SYGVKD. The CDR3 DNA reads TGTGCCATCAGTGAGTCTGTGGGGGGCGAGAATCAGCCCCAGCATTTT. This gives the protein CAISESVGGENQPQHF.

The genes are TRBV28 and TRBJ2-1; 7 nucleotides agree with TRBD2. The CDR3 has 16 residues. V shed 6 bases, J shed 2 bases, and the junction held 10 bases outside the gene matches. Germline CDR1 is MDHEN and CDR2 is SYDVKM. CDR3 nucleotide sequence: TGTGCCAGCAGCCCGACGGGAGGAGAACCCTACAATGAGCAGTTCTTC. Residues: CASSPTGGEPYNEQFF.

This chain connects TRBV25-1 to TRBJ1-2; no clear D gene. CDR3 size: 13 residues. The germline V gene encodes CDR1 MGHDK and CDR2 SYGVNS. The V end was cut by 2 bases, the J end by 1 base, with 5 bases between. The CDR3 here is CASSEQNNYGYTF. For the CDR3, the DNA is TGTGCCAGCAGTGAACAGAATAACTATGGCTACACCTTC.

The rearrangement uses TRBV30 and TRBJ1-5; D call uncertain. This CDR3 region has 13 residues. V shed 1 base and J shed 3 bases, with 7 bases lying between them. From germline, CDR1 is GTSNPN and CDR2 SVGIG (reference sequence). The CDR3, as DNA: TGTGCCTGGAGTGCGGGTGACAATCAGCCCCAGCATTTT. Its protein product is CAWSAGDNQPQHF. Combining the CDR3 with reference TRBV30 and TRBJ1-5 gives the whole variable domain SQTIHQWPATLVQPVGSPLSLECTVEGTSNPNLYWYRQAAGRGLQLLFYSVGIGQISSEVPQNLSASRPQDRQFILSSKKLLLSDSGFYLCAWSAGDNQPQHFGDGTRLSIL.

The table lists this clone with a few counts. The rearrangement joins TRBV5-6 to TRBJ1-3; 7 bases are shared with TRBD1. Unmatched junction bases numbered 1, after V lost 5 bases and J lost 2 bases. This CDR3 spans 13 amino acids. Germline V lookup: CDR1 SGHDT, CDR2 YYEEEE. CDR3 coding DNA: TGTGCCAGCAGTACAGGGGCTGGAAACACCATATATTTT. Translating it yields CASSTGAGNTIYF. The full variable domain, with the rest looked up from reference TRBV5-6 and TRBJ1-3, is DAGVTQSPTHLIKTRGQQVTLRCSPKSGHDTVSWYQQALGQGPQFIFQYYEEEERQRGNFPDRFSGHQFPNYSSELNVNALLLGDSALYLCASSTGAGNTIYFGEGSWLTVV.

The rearrangement joins TRBV2 to TRBJ1-4; 7 bases are shared with TRBD1. This CDR3 comprises 16 residues. Germline values: CDR1 SNHLY, CDR2 FYNNEI. With V trimmed by 5 bases and J by 0 bases, 6 bases remained unmatched. CDR3 loop: CASSKQGPATNEKLFF. The CDR3 DNA is TGTGCCAGCAGTAAACAGGGGCCCGCAACTAATGAAAAACTGTTTTTT.

This sequence joins TRBV11-3 and TRBJ2-3; D remains unclear. Germline CDR1 reads SGHNT; CDR2 reads YENEEA. This CDR3 is 13 amino acids long. Between the trimmed V and J ends, which lost 5 bases and 3 bases, there was a span of 9 bases. DNA for the CDR3: TGTGCCAGCAGCCCGACTGGGACAGATACGCAGTATTTT. This sequence encodes CASSPTGTDTQYF.

This chain joins TRBV5-1 and TRBJ1-2; TRBD1 agrees at 7 bases. V shed 6 bases, J shed 7 bases, and the junction held 9 bases outside the gene matches. Germline lookup yields CDR1 SGHRS and CDR2 YFSETQ. This CDR3 has 13 residues. CDR3 bases: TGCGCCAGCAAAACTAGGGCAGGGGGTGGCTACACCTTC. Residues: CASKTRAGGGYTF. The variable domain in full, completed from reference TRBV5-1 and TRBJ1-2, reads KAGVTQTPRYLIKTRGQQVTLSCSPISGHRSVSWYQQTPGQGLQFLFEYFSETQRNKGNFPGRFSGRQFSNSRSEMNVSTLELGDSALYLCASKTRAGGGYTFGSGTRLTVV.

This rearrangement joins TRBV9 to TRBJ1-3; D unresolved. Germline CDR1 reads SGDLS; CDR2 reads YYNGEE. There are 15 residues in the CDR3. V was trimmed by 1 base and J by 0 bases, leaving 8 bases between them. CDR3 loop: CASSVKGSSGNTIYF. The CDR3 DNA sequence: TGTGCCAGCAGCGTAAAAGGGAGCTCTGGAAACACCATATATTTT.

The genes are TRBV7-2 and TRBJ1-2, with unresolved D. V was pared by 4 bases and J by 6 bases, with 15 bases between. The CDR3 covers 14 residues. Germline V gives CDR1 SGHTA, CDR2 FQGNSA. CDR3 coding DNA: TGTGCCAGCAGCTCAGACCGACGGTTTAATGGCTACACCTTC. This sequence encodes CASSSDRRFNGYTF. The whole variable domain, remainder taken from reference TRBV7-2 and TRBJ1-2, is GAGVSQSPSNKVTEKGKDVELRCDPISGHTALYWYRQSLGQGLEFLIYFQGNSAPDKSGLPSDRFSAERTGGSVSTLTIQRTQQEDSAVYLCASSSDRRFNGYTFGSGTRLTVV.

The gene calls are TRBV19 and TRBJ1-2; unclear D gene. This CDR3 is built from 11 residues. CDR1 and CDR2 (germline): LNHDA, SQIVND (reference sequence). V was pared by 7 bases and J by 8 bases, with 11 bases between. CDR3 nucleotides: TGTGCCAGTACCCCCGGGCAAGGCTACACCTTC. Its translation: CASTPGQGYTF.

The rearrangement uses TRBV5-1 and TRBJ2-5; the match to TRBD1 covers 8 bases. V shed 2 bases and J 5 bases; nucleotides not matched to a gene: 2. Germline loops: CDR1 SGHRS, CDR2 YFSETQ. CDR3 length equals 13 residues. The CDR3, as DNA: TGCGCCAGCAGCTTTCGGGACAGGGAGACCCAGTACTTC. Translation gives CASSFRDRETQYF. Complete variable domain (other parts from reference TRBV5-1 and TRBJ2-5): KAGVTQTPRYLIKTRGQQVTLSCSPISGHRSVSWYQQTPGQGLQFLFEYFSETQRNKGNFPGRFSGRQFSNSRSEMNVSTLELGDSALYLCASSFRDRETQYFGPGTRLLVL.

This sequence joins TRBV6-5 and TRBJ2-7; tentatively, D is TRBD1 (5 bases). The CDR3 sequence is 11 residues long. The germline V gene encodes CDR1 MNHEY and CDR2 SVGAGI. V was shortened by 6 bases and J by 4 bases, with 7 bases between the two germline ends. The CDR3 bases are TGTGCCAGCAGGCAGGGTTACGAGCAGTACTTC. Protein sequence: CASRQGYEQYF.